This T cell receptor (beta chain) was captured by sequencing in a study of OX40 agonist ivuxolimab in advanced cancers. Overall study: Every patient in dose escalation had hepatocellular carcinoma, melanoma, renal cell or head and neck cancer. Overall study findings and caveats: It was not determined which antigens were specifically recognized by the peripheral T cells that had undergone clonal expansion. Within 6 weeks, CD4+ and CD8+ blood T cells expanded clonally at 0.1 to 3.0 mg/kg.

Prior autoimmune disease or systemic immunosuppression barred patients. Points on this clone: Its target is unknown.

The CDR3 is made up of 12 amino acids. Germline loops: CDR1 SGHDN, CDR2 FVKESK. V lost 4 bases and J lost 5, with 8 bases in between. Data came from immunoSEQ multiplex PCR; TCRdb stores just in-frame clones and leaves some out. The profile shows about 77,000 clones, 85% of them singletons. The sequences come from CD4+ or CD8+ T cells sorted from blood, collected in a trial of the OX40 agonist ivuxolimab. The sequence derives from an adult with an advanced solid tumor such as melanoma, head and neck, liver or kidney cancer. This chain uses TRBV14 with TRBJ2-5; tentative D call: TRBD1 (5 bases). CDR3 region: CASSRQRETQYF. The CDR3 bases are TGTGCCAGCAGCCGACAGAGGGAGACCCAGTACTTC.